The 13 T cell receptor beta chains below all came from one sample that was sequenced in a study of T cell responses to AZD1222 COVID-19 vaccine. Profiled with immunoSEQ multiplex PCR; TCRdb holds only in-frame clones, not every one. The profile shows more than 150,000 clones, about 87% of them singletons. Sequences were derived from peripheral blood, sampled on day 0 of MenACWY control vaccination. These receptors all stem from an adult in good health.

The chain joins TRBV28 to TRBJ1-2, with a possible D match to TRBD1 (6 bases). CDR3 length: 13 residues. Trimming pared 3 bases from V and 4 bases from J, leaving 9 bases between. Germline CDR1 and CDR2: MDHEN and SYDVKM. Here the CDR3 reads CASSLDSPYGYTF. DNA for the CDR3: TGTGCCAGCAGTTTGGACAGTCCCTATGGCTACACCTTC.

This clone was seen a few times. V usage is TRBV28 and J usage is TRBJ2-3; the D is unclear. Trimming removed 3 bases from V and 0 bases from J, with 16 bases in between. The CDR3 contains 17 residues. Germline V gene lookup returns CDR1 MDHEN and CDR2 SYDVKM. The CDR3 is CASSLGGRSLSTDTQYF. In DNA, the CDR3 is TGTGCCAGCAGTTTGGGTGGCCGGAGTCTTAGCACAGATACGCAGTATTTT.

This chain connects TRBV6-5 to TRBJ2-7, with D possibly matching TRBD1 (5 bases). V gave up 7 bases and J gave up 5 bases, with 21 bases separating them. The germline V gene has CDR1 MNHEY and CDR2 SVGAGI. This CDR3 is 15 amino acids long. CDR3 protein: CASTFEPGKRNEQYF. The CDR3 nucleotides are TGTGCCAGCACCTTCGAACCAGGGAAGCGAAACGAGCAGTACTTC.

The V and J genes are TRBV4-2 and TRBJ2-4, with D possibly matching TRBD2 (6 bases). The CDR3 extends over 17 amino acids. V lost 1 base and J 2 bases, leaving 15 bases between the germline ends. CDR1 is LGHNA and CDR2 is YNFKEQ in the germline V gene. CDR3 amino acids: CASSQAEGGQSKNIQYF. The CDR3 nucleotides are TGTGCCAGCAGCCAAGCGGAGGGAGGCCAATCCAAAAACATTCAGTACTTC.

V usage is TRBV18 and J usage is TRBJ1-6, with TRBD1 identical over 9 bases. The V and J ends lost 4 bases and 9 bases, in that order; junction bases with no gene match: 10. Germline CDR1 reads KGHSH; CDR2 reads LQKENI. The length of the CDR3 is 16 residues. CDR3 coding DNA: TGTGCCAGCTCACTAAAACGGGACAGGGAGGTTTCACCCCTCCACTTT. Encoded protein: CASSLKRDREVSPLHF.

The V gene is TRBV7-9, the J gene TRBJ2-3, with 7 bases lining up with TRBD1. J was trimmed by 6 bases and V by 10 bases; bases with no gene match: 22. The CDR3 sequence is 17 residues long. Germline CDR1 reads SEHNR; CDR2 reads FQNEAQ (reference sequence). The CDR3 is CAIKGPTGAVFPDTQYF. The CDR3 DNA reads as TGTGCCATTAAAGGACCCACAGGGGCTGTGTTTCCGGATACGCAGTATTTT.

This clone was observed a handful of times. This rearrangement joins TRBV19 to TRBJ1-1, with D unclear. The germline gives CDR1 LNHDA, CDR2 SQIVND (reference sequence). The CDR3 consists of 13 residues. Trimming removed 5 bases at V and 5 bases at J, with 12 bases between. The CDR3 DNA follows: TGTGCCAGTAGTGACATAGGACGGACTGAAGCTTTCTTT. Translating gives CASSDIGRTEAFF.

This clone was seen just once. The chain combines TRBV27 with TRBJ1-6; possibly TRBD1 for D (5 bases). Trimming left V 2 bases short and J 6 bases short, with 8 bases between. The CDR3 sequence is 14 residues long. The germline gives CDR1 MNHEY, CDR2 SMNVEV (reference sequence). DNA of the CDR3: TGTGCCAGCAGTTTACAGGGAATTAATTCACCCCTCCACTTT. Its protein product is CASSLQGINSPLHF.

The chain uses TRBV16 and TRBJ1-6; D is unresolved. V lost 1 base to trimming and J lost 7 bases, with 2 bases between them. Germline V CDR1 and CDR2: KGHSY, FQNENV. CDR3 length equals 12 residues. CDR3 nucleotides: TGTGCCAGCAGCCAATGGAATTCACCCCTCCACTTT. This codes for CASSQWNSPLHF. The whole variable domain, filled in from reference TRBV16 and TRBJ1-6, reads GEEVAQTPKHLVRGEGQKAKLYCAPIKGHSYVFWYQQVLKNEFKFLISFQNENVFDETGMPKERFSAKCLPNSPCSLEIQATKLEDSAVYFCASSQWNSPLHFGNGTRLTVT.

The DNA for the CDR3 is TGCAGCGTTGGAGGAGCTTCGAGCTCCTACGAGCAGTACTTC. As protein: CSVGGASSSYEQYF. V and J are TRBV29-1 and TRBJ2-7; the D is unclear. Trimming cost V 4 bases and J 0 bases, with 13 bases left between them. Germline CDR1 is SQVTM and CDR2 is ANQGSEA. The CDR3 totals 14 residues.

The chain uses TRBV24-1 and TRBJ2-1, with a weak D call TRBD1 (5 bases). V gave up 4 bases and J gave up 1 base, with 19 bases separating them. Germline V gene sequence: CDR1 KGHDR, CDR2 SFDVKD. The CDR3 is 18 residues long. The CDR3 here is CATSDPYDSGISYNEQFF. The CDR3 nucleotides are TGTGCCACCAGTGACCCTTACGACAGTGGGATTTCCTACAATGAGCAGTTCTTC.

The CDR3: CASSFTDTEAFF. The DNA of the CDR3 is TGTGCCAGCAGTTTCACGGACACTGAAGCTTTCTTT. J is TRBJ1-1 and V is TRBV3-1 (or the pseudogene TRBV3-2); D call uncertain. Trimming cost V 6 bases and J 3 bases, with 8 bases left between them. CDR3 length: 12 residues. Germline-derived CDR1 and CDR2 are LGHDT and YNNKEL (reference sequence).

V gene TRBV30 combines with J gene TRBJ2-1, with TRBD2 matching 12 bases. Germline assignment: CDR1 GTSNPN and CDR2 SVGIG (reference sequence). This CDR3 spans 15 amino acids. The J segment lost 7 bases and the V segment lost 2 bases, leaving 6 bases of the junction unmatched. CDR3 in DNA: TGTGCCTGGAGTCACCTCGGACTAGCGGGAAATGAGCAGTTCTTC. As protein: CAWSHLGLAGNEQFF.